This T cell receptor (beta chain) appears in the sequencing data of a study of shared clonotypes between healthy human individuals. The study's findings and limits: Tissues were not sampled, only blood, and their repertoires likely differ.

A deep-level run was used for the assay. PCR replicates from unsorted PBMC used around 320 ng DNA, and this amount was some 30,000 T cell genomes. Per the original data handling: With immunoSEQ giving junction-only sequences and no quality scores, filtering differed. The repertoire was sequenced with immunoSEQ multiplex PCR; TCRdb's copy has only in-frame clones and lacks some. Clonal size and the V and J genes are those of that table, whereas D and trimming came from the DNA. The data show fewer than 600,000 clones, with roughly three quarters seen just once and 12% held by the top ten. On this clone: Antigen: not known.

Trimming removed 5 bases from V and 7 bases from J, with 14 bases in between. CDR3 length equals 14 residues. The germline gives CDR1 MDHEN, CDR2 SYDVKM. This clonotype was obtained from a woman aged 40-49 years in good health. Some clones in this sample may be carry-over from other donors' samples. Source material: PBMCs. The chain joins TRBV28 to TRBJ1-4; D perhaps matches TRBD1 (6 bases). Here the CDR3 reads CASSQGSASEKLFF. DNA for the CDR3: TGTGCCAGCAGTCAGGGGTCGGCCAGTGAAAAACTGTTTTTT. Variable domain in full (rest from reference TRBV28 and TRBJ1-4): DVKVTQSSRYLVKRTGEKVFLECVQDMDHENMFWYRQDPGLGLRLIYFSYDVKMKEKGDIPEGYSVSREKKERFSLILESASTNQTSMYLCASSQGSASEKLFFGSGTQLSVL.